This T cell receptor (beta chain) derives from a study of blood T cells in healthy people across ages. A word on this clonotype: The antigen is undetermined.

The CDR3 has 20 residues. The trim removed 6 bases at V and 0 bases at J, leaving 15 bases unmatched. Germline loops: CDR1 SEHNR, CDR2 FQNEAQ (reference sequence). Findings of the study overall: The unsorted PBMCs prevented any conclusive comparison of naive versus antigen-experienced cells.

At least 5.5 micrograms of total RNA were extracted per sample. The authors ran a second PCR of 7 to 11 cycles using a sample-barcoded 5' primer and a J-beta primer mix. TCRdb re-analysed the 5' RACE reads in MiXCR, keeping a single row per CDR3 protein. The sample lists about 640,000 distinct CDR3 sequences, around 54% occurring once. The origin of this receptor is a man in his 60s in good health. Input material: blood. The chain is built from TRBV7-9 and TRBJ2-6; TRBD1 matches 9 bases. The CDR3 loop reads CASRIGTGYGPSSGANVLTF. The CDR3 nucleotides read TGTGCCAGCAGGATTGGGACAGGGTATGGGCCGAGCTCTGGGGCCAACGTCCTGACTTTC.